What follows is one T cell receptor (beta chain) and its context. It lacks a known antigen. Base qualities were left out, and no much larger clone turns up one base away. Counted from cysteine to phenylalanine, this CDR3 has 15 amino acids. Of all the DNA, just the CDR3 is kept, 45 bases in frame from base 1. The germline V gene yields MGHRA for CDR1 and YSYEKL for CDR2. Germline trimming amounts to 1 base on V and 2 bases on J, with 2 as the count of junction bases outside the gene matches. This specimen comes from a study of cytomegalovirus exposure and HLA in healthy donors (dated by TCRdb to 2016 to 2017). Study-level background: The 670 or so repertoires of the first cohort and the 120 validation repertoires were produced on the same platform, according to a later analysis. The study was designed to test whether signatures of past pathogen exposure could be identified by cataloging public T cell receptors. In addition to the first cohort of hundreds of subjects, a separate validation cohort of 120 different subjects was used. High-throughput TCR immunosequencing, statistical association of individual TCRs with disease status, and machine learning were combined to predict cytomegalovirus infection status.

Overall study outcomes, separate from this receptor: Of the cluster scores, 94% were above 0 in a later analysis, which found that TCRs clustered in the first cohort also tended to co-occur in the 95 to 150 validation repertoires. A total of fewer than 200 TCR beta chains were listed by the study as associated with cytomegalovirus. A few of the identified cytomegalovirus-associated TCR beta chains were confirmed in vitro to be specific for cytomegalovirus antigens. While some public TCRs were present in many individuals, most TCR sequences turned up only very rarely across donors. The authors suggested that the approach could potentially be extended to other disease states and immunological phenotypes. A later analysis lacked HLA typing for the validation cohort, so it scored co-occurrence in that cohort across all 110 or so repertoires. Cytomegalovirus status was reported to be diagnosed by the classifier with high specificity and sensitivity in both the original and validation cohorts.

The library was obtained by the immunoSEQ multiplex PCR assay. As for the original processing: A statistical classification framework was built to diagnose cytomegalovirus status from the catalog of TCR beta chain sequences. Held by TCRdb, this immuneACCESS table contains in-frame sequences only and omits some clones. Under half of the omission traces to an unresolved V gene where checked; the cause of the rest is unknown. V and J calls plus clone size are reproduced from that table; the DNA served to infer D and trimming. For this sample there are some 340,000 clones; approximately 86% appear just once. The ten largest clones represent roughly 1.2% of the sample. The donors belonged to the validation cohort of approximately 130 subjects, which was separate from the approximately 700-subject first cohort.

The V gene is TRBV4-1 and the J gene is TRBJ1-5, and 7 junction bases match TRBD1. The source is a woman aged 30 to 39 in good health and CMV-seropositive. Sequencing was carried out using PBMCs. The CDR3 reads CASSQGQGRNQPQHF. The DNA is as follows: TGCGCCAGCAGCCAAGGACAGGGCCGCAATCAGCCCCAGCATTTT.